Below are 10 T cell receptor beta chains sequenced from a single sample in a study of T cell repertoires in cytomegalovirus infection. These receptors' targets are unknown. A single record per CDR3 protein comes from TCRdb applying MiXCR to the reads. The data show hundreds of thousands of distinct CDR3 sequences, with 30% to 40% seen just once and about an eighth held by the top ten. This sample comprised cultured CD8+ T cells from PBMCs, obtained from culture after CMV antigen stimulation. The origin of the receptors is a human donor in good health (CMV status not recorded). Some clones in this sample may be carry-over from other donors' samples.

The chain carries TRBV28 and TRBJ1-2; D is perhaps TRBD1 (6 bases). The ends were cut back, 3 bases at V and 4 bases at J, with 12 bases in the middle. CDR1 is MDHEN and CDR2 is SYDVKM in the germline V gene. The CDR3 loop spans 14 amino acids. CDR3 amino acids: CASSFRGFLYGYTF. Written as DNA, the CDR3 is TGTGCCAGCAGTTTCAGGGGTTTTCTCTATGGCTACACCTTC.

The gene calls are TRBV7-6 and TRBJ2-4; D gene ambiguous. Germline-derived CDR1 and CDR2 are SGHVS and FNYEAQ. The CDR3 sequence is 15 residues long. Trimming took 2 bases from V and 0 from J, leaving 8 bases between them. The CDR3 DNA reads TGTGCCAGCAGCTTAAGAGCAGAAGCCAAAAACATTCAGTACTTC. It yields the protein CASSLRAEAKNIQYF.

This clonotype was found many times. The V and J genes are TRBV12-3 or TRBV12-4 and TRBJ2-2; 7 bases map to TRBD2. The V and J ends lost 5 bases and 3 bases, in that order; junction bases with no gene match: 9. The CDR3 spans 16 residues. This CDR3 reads CASSPPGLADTGELFF. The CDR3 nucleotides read TGTGCCAGCAGTCCGCCGGGGCTAGCGGACACCGGGGAGCTGTTTTTT.

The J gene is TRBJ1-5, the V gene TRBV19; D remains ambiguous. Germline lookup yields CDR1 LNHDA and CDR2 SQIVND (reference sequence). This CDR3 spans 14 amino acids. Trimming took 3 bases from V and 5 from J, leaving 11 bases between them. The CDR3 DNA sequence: TGTGCCAGTAGTATGGTCGGTGGGTATCAGCCCCAGCATTTT. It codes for CASSMVGGYQPQHF.

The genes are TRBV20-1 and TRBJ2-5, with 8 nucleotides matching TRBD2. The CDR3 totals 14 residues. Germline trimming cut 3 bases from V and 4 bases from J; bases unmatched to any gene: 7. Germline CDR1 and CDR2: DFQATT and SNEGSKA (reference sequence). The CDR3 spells CSASGGAGRETQYF. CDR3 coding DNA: TGCAGTGCTAGCGGGGGGGCTGGGCGAGAGACCCAGTACTTC.

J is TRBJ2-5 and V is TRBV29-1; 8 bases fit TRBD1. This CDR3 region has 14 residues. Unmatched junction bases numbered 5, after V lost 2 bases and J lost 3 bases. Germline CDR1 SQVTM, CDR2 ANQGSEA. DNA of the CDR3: TGCAGCGTTGAACATTCGACAGGGGAAGAGACCCAGTACTTC. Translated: CSVEHSTGEETQYF.

The CDR3 bases are TGTGCCAGCAGCCCATCCCTGGGGGACGGCTACACCTTC. It encodes CASSPSLGDGYTF. The chain has TRBV16 and TRBJ1-2; weak D call: TRBD1 (5 bases). Germline V gene lookup returns CDR1 KGHSY and CDR2 FQNENV. With 4 bases removed from V and 8 bases from J, the gap between germline ends came to 14 bases. The CDR3 spans 13 residues. Using reference TRBV16 and TRBJ1-2 for the parts outside the CDR3, the full variable domain is GEEVAQTPKHLVRGEGQKAKLYCAPIKGHSYVFWYQQVLKNEFKFLISFQNENVFDETGMPKERFSAKCLPNSPCSLEIQATKLEDSAVYFCASSPSLGDGYTFGSGTRLTVV.

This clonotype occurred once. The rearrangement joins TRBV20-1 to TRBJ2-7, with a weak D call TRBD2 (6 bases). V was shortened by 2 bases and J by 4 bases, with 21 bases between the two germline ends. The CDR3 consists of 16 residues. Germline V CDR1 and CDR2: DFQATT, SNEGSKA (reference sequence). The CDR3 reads CSARTPAPTGVYEQYV. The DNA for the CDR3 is TGCAGTGCTAGAACCCCGGCCCCCACGGGGGTTTACGAGCAGTACGTC.

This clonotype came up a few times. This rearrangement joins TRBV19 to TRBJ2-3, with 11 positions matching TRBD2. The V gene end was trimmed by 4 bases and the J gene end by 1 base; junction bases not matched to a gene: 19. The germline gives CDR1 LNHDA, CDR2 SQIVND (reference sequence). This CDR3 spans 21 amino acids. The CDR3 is CASSTLGEDSGGAVGTDTQYF. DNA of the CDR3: TGTGCCAGTAGTACCCTCGGCGAGGATAGCGGGGGGGCGGTCGGCACAGATACGCAGTATTTT.

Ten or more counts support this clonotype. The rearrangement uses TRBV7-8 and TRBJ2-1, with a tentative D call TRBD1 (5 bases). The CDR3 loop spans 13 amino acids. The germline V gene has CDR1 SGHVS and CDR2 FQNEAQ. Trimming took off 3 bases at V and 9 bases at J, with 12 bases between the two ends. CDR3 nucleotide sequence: TGTGCCAGCAGCTTCGTGTGGGGCGCTGAGCAGTTCTTC. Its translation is CASSFVWGAEQFF. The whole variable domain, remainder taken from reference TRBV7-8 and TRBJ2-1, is GAGVSQSPRYKVAKRGQDVALRCDPISGHVSLFWYQQALGQGPEFLTYFQNEAQLDKSGLPSDRFFAERPEGSVSTLKIQRTQQEDSAVYLCASSFVWGAEQFFGPGTRLTVL.